The 9 T cell receptor beta chains below come from one sample, sequenced in a study of neurological immune-mediated disorders. In TCRdb, the 5' RACE reads were re-called with MiXCR into one record per CDR3 protein. This sample has roughly 70,000 distinct CDR3 sequences, with 4.5% to 6% found just once. The sequenced sample was PBMCs. The receptors here all came from a woman between 70 and 85 years old with multiple sclerosis.

This clonotype was seen a handful of times. This may be a read error, as it is one base from a much larger clone. The chain is built from TRBV28 and TRBJ1-3, with a weak D call TRBD1 (6 bases). The CDR3 length is 13 residues. Trimming cost V 7 bases and J 7 bases, with 14 bases left between them. CDR1 and CDR2 (germline): MDHEN, SYDVKM. DNA of the CDR3: TGTGCCAGCACTCCCAAAGGGGGGAACACCATATATTTT. Protein: CASTPKGGNTIYF. The variable domain in full, with the rest retrieved from reference TRBV28 and TRBJ1-3, is DVKVTQSSRYLVKRTGEKVFLECVQDMDHENMFWYRQDPGLGLRLIYFSYDVKMKEKGDIPEGYSVSREKKERFSLILESASTNQTSMYLCASTPKGGNTIYFGEGSWLTVV.

This clonotype was observed at least ten times. The chain combines TRBV20-1 with TRBJ2-7, with 7 bases fitting TRBD1. Germline assignment: CDR1 DFQATT and CDR2 SNEGSKA (reference sequence). After removal of 4 bases from V and 1 base from J, the junction contained 1 base not matched to a gene. The CDR3 sequence is 12 residues long. Here the CDR3 reads CSATGQSYEQYF. CDR3 in DNA: TGCAGTGCTACGGGACAGTCCTACGAGCAGTACTTC.

This clonotype came up many times. This sequence joins TRBV5-1 and TRBJ2-4; possibly TRBD2 for D (6 bases). CDR1 is SGHRS, CDR2 YFSETQ, per germline. Deletions cut 2 bases from V and 3 bases from J, with 9 bases between. The CDR3 is 14 amino acids. In DNA, the CDR3 is TGCGCCAGCAGCTTCGCTAGCGACAAAAACATTCAGTACTTC. It specifies CASSFASDKNIQYF.

In this sample, this clonotype turned up many times. The V gene is TRBV5-4, the J gene TRBJ2-5; D gene uncertain. Germline V gene data show CDR1 as SGHNT and CDR2 as YYREEE (reference sequence). V shed 2 bases and J shed 4 bases, with 9 bases lying between them. The CDR3 length is 13 residues. CDR3 nucleotides: TGTGCCAGCAGCTTTAGAACCGGAGAGACCCAGTACTTC. It encodes CASSFRTGETQYF.

This clonotype was detected ten times or more. The CDR3 region has the DNA TGCGCCAGCAGCTTGGCCGCGGACAGGGGCGGTGGCTACACCTTC. This translates into CASSLAADRGGGYTF. The chain recombines TRBV5-1 with TRBJ1-2; 9 nucleotides align to TRBD1. Germline V gene data show CDR1 as SGHRS and CDR2 as YFSETQ. V lost 0 bases, J lost 7 bases, and 7 bases stayed unmatched. CDR3 length: 15 residues.

The sample holds many counts of this clonotype. The CDR3 nucleotides are TGTGCCAGCAGTTTTGGGAGTACCTACGAGCAGTACTTC. It is translated as CASSFGSTYEQYF. The chain carries TRBV28 and TRBJ2-7; possible D gene TRBD2, 5 bases. V was shortened by 3 bases and J by 2 bases, with 8 bases between the two germline ends. The CDR3 is 13 residues long. Germline lookup yields CDR1 MDHEN and CDR2 SYDVKM.

This clonotype was seen repeatedly, ten times or more. The genes are TRBV14 and TRBJ2-6; D could derive from TRBD1 or TRBD2 (5 bases each). Per the germline V gene, CDR1 is SGHDN and CDR2 is FVKESK. V lost 5 bases to trimming and J lost 0 bases, with 11 bases between them. The CDR3 is 16 residues long. CDR3 region: CASSESGTSGANVLTF. CDR3 bases: TGTGCCAGCAGCGAGTCAGGGACCTCTGGGGCCAACGTCCTGACTTTC.

This clonotype was seen ten or more times. The J gene is TRBJ1-1, the V gene TRBV29-1, with 9 bases fitting TRBD1. Germline V gives CDR1 SQVTM, CDR2 ANQGSEA. V lost 7 bases, J lost 3 bases, and 12 bases stayed unmatched. The CDR3 consists of 15 residues. DNA for the CDR3: TGCAGCGGAAAGGACAGGGGAGATCCCTACACTGAAGCTTTCTTT. The encoded protein is CSGKDRGDPYTEAFF.

The V call is TRBV20-1, the J call TRBJ2-1, with 8 nucleotides matching TRBD2. The J segment lost 0 bases and the V segment lost 4 bases, leaving 5 bases of the junction unmatched. CDR3 size: 15 residues. Germline lookup yields CDR1 DFQATT and CDR2 SNEGSKA (reference sequence). The CDR3 region has the DNA TGCAGTGCTAAAGCGGGGGTGAGCTCCTACAATGAGCAGTTCTTC. It is translated as CSAKAGVSSYNEQFF.